This entry is about one TCR beta chain. The sample belongs to a study of blood T cell repertoires in COVID-19. Whole-study context: T cells, B-cell-depleted T cells, or PBMCs provided the cDNA or gDNA that served as material.

How the authors handled the data: Reference gene primer amplification gave nucleated cell count estimates. Sequencing was performed with immunoSEQ multiplex PCR; in TCRdb, only in-frame clones are kept and a portion is missing. V, J and clone size derive from that table, while D and trimming were established from the DNA sequence. Altogether roughly 32,000 clones are present, 90% being singletons, with the ten largest covering roughly a fifth. V shed 0 bases and J shed 0 bases, with 6 bases lying between them. The CDR3 length is 14 residues. CDR1 is GTSNPN, CDR2 SVGIG, per germline (reference sequence).

The sequencing input was peripheral blood. V and J are TRBV30 and TRBJ1-5; D gene unclear. This clonotype was obtained from a man aged 80 or over with acute or convalescent COVID-19. The CDR3 DNA sequence: TGTGCCTGGAGTGTAGTTAGTAGCAATCAGCCCCAGCATTTT. Translated, it gives CAWSVVSSNQPQHF. Together with reference TRBV30 and TRBJ1-5, the CDR3 gives the full variable domain: SQTIHQWPATLVQPVGSPLSLECTVEGTSNPNLYWYRQAAGRGLQLLFYSVGIGQISSEVPQNLSASRPQDRQFILSSKKLLLSDSGFYLCAWSVVSSNQPQHFGDGTRLSIL.